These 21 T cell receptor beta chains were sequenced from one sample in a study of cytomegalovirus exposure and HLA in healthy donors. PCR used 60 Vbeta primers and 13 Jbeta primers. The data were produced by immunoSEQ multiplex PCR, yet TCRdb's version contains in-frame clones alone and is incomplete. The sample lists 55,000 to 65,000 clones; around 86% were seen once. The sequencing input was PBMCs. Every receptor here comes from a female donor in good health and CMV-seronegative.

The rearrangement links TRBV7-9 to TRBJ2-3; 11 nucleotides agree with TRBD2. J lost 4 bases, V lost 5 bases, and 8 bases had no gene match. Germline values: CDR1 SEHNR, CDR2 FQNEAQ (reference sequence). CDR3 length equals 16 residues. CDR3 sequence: CASSPPTSGTADTQYF. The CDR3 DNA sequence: TGTGCCAGCAGCCCCCCGACTAGCGGGACGGCAGATACGCAGTATTTT.

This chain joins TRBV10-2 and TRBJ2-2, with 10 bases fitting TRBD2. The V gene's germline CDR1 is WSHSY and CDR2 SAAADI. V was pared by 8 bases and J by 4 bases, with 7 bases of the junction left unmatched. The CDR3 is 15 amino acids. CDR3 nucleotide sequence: TGCGCCAGCCAGTTCAGACTAGCGGGCACCGGGGAGCTGTTTTTT. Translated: CASQFRLAGTGELFF.

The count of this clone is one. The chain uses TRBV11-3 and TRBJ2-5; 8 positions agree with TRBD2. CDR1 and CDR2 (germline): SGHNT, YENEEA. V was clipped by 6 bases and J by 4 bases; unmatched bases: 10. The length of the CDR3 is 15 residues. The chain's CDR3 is CASRSGGAKLETQYF. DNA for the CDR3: TGTGCCAGCAGATCCGGGGGGGCAAAATTAGAGACCCAGTACTTC.

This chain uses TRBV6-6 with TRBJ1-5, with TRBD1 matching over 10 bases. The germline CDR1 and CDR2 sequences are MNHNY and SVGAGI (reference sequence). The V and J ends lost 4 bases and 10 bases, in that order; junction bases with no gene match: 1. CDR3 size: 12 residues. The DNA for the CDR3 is TGTGCCAGCAGTTCGACAGGGGGCCCCCAGCATTTT. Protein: CASSSTGGPQHF.

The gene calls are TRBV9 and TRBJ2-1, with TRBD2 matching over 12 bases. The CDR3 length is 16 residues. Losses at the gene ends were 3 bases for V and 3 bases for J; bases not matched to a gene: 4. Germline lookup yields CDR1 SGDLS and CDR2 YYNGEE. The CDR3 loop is CASSARLAGDYNEQFF. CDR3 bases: TGTGCCAGCAGCGCTCGACTAGCGGGGGACTACAATGAGCAGTTCTTC.

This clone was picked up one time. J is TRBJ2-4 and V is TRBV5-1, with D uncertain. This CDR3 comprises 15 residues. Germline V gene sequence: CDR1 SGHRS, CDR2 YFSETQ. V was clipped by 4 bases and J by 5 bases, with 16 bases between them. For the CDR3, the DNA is TGCGCCAGCAGCCCCGCGGCCGAACGGGAAAACATTCAGTACTTC. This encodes CASSPAAERENIQYF. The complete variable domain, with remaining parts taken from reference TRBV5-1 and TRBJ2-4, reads KAGVTQTPRYLIKTRGQQVTLSCSPISGHRSVSWYQQTPGQGLQFLFEYFSETQRNKGNFPGRFSGRQFSNSRSEMNVSTLELGDSALYLCASSPAAERENIQYFGAGTRLSVL.

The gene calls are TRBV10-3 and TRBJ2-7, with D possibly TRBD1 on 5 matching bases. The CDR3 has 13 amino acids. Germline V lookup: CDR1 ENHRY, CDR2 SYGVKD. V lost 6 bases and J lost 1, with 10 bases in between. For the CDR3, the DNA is TGTGCCATCAGGGACATTGAATCCTACGAGCAGTACTTC. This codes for CAIRDIESYEQYF.

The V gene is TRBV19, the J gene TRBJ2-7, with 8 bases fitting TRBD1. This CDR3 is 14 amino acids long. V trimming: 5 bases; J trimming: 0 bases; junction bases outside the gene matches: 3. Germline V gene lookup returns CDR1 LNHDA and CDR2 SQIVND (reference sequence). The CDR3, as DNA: TGTGCCAGTAGTTTTACAGGGGGCTCCTACGAGCAGTACTTC. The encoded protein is CASSFTGGSYEQYF.

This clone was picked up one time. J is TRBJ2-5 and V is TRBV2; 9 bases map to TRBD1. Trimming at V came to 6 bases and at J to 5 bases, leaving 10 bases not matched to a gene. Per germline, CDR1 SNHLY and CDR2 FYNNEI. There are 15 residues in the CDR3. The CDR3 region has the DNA TGTGCCAGCAGCCGACCCCGGACAGGGGAGGAGACCCAGTACTTC. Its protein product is CASSRPRTGEETQYF.

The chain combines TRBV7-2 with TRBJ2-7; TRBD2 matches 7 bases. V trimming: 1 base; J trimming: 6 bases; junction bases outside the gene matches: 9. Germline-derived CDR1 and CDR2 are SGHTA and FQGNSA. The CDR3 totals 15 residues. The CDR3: CASSLEWTRPLEQYF. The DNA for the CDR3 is TGTGCCAGCAGCTTAGAGTGGACTAGACCCCTCGAGCAGTACTTC.

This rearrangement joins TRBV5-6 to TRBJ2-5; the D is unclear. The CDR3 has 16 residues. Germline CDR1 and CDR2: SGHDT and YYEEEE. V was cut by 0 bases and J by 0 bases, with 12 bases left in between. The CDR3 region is CASSLALRPYQETQYF. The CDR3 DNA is TGTGCCAGCAGCTTGGCCCTACGTCCGTACCAAGAGACCCAGTACTTC. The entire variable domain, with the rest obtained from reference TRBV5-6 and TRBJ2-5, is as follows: DAGVTQSPTHLIKTRGQQVTLRCSPKSGHDTVSWYQQALGQGPQFIFQYYEEEERQRGNFPDRFSGHQFPNYSSELNVNALLLGDSALYLCASSLALRPYQETQYFGPGTRLLVL.

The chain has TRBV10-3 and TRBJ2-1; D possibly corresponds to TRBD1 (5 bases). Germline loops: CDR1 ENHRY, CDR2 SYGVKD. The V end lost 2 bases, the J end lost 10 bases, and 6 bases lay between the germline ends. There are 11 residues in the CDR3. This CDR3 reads CAISEAGEQFF. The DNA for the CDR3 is TGTGCCATCAGTGAGGCAGGGGAGCAGTTCTTC.

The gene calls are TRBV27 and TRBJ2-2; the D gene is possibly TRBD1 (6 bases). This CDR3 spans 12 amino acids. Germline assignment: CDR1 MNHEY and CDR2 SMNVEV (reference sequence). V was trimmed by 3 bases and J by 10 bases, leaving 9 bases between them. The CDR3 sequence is CASSFLGQELFF. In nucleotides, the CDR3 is TGTGCCAGCAGTTTCCTGGGACAGGAGCTGTTTTTT.

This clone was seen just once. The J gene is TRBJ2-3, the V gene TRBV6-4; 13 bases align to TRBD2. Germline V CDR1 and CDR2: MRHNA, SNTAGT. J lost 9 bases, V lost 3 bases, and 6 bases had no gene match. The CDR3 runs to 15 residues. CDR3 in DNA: TGTGCCAGCAGTGAGATACCGGGACTAGCGGGAACGCAGTATTTT. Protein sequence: CASSEIPGLAGTQYF.

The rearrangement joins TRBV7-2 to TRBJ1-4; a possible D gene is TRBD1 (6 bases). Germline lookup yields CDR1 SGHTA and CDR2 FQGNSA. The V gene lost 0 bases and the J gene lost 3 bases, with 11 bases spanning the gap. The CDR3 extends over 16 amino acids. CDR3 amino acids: CASSLATGRANEKLFF. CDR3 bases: TGTGCCAGCAGCTTAGCAACAGGGAGGGCTAATGAAAAACTGTTTTTT. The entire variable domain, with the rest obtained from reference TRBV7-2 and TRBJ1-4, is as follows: GAGVSQSPSNKVTEKGKDVELRCDPISGHTALYWYRQSLGQGLEFLIYFQGNSAPDKSGLPSDRFSAERTGGSVSTLTIQRTQQEDSAVYLCASSLATGRANEKLFFGSGTQLSVL.

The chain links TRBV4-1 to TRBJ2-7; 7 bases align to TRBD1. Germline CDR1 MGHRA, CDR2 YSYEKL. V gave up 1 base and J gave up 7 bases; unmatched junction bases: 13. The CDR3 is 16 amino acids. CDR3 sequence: CASSQVGPGGPREQYF. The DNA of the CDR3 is TGCGCCAGCAGCCAAGTTGGTCCAGGGGGTCCGCGGGAGCAGTACTTC.

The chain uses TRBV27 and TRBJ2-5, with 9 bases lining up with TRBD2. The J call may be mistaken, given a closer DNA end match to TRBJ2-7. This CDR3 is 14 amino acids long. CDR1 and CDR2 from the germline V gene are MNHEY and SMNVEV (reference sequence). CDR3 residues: CASSYLAGPYEQYF. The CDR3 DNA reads TGTGCCAGCAGTTACCTAGCGGGGCCCTACGAGCAGTACTTC.

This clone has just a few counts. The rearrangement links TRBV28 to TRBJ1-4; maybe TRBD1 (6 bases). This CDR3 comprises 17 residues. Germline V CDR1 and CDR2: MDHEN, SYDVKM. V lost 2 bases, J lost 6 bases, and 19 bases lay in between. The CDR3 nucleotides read TGTGCCAGCAGTTTAATTAGTGTGGGGGCCCGTCATGAAAAACTGTTTTTT. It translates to CASSLISVGARHEKLFF.

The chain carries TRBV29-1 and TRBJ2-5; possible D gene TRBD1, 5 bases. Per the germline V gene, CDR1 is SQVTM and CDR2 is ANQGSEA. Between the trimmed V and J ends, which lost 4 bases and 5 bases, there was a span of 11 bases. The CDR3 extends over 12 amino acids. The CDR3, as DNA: TGCAGCGTTGTTCAGGGCGTCGAGACCCAGTACTTC. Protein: CSVVQGVETQYF.

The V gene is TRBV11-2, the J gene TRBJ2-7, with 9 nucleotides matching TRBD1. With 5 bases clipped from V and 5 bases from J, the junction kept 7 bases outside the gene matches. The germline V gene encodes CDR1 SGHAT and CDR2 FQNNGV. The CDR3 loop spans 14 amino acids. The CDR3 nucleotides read TGTGCCAGCAGCAACCGGGACAGGGTGGACGAGCAGTACTTC. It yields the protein CASSNRDRVDEQYF.

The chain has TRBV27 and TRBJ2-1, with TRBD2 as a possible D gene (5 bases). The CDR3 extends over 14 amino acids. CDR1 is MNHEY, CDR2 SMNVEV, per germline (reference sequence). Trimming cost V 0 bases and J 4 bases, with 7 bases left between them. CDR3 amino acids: CASSLSTGYNEQFF. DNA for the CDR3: TGTGCCAGCAGTTTATCCACGGGGTACAATGAGCAGTTCTTC.